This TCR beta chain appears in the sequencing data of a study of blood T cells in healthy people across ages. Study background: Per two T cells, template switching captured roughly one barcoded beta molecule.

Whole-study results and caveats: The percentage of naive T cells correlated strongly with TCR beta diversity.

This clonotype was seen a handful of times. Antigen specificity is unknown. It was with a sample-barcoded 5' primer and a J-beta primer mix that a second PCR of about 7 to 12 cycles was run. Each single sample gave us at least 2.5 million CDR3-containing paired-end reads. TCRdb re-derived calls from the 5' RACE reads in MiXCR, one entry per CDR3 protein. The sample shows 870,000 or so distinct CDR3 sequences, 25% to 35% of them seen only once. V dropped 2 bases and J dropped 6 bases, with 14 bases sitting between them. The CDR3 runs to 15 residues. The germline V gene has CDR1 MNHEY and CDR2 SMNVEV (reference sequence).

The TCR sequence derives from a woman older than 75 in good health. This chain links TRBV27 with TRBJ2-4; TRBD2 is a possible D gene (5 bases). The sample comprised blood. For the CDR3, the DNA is TGTGCCAGCAGTTTAGAGGGTTCTGGCACAAACATTCAGTACTTC. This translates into CASSLEGSGTNIQYF.